This T cell receptor beta chain appears in the sequencing data of a study of hypomethylating agent response in myelodysplastic syndrome. On this clone: Its target is unknown.

Clones were sequenced by immunoSEQ multiplex PCR, and TCRdb holds only the in-frame ones, with some missing. The sample records approximately 3,000 clones, about four fifths being singletons. Notes on the study in general: After hypomethylating agent treatment, diversity and clonality showed no significant change, overall or by response. Responders gained more novel clonotypes; non-responders had more contracted clonotypes after treatment.

This clonotype originated in a human donor with myelodysplastic syndrome. The specimen was bone marrow, collected before or after starting hypomethylating agent treatment for myelodysplastic syndrome (not recorded which).

The CDR3 coding sequence is TGCAGCGTTGCTAGGACAGGCTCTGGAAACACCATATATTTT. It yields the protein CSVARTGSGNTIYF. The chain has TRBV29-1 and TRBJ1-3; 7 bases map to TRBD1. This CDR3 region has 14 residues. With 4 bases clipped from V and 0 bases from J, the junction kept 3 bases outside the gene matches. CDR1 is SQVTM, CDR2 ANQGSEA, per germline.